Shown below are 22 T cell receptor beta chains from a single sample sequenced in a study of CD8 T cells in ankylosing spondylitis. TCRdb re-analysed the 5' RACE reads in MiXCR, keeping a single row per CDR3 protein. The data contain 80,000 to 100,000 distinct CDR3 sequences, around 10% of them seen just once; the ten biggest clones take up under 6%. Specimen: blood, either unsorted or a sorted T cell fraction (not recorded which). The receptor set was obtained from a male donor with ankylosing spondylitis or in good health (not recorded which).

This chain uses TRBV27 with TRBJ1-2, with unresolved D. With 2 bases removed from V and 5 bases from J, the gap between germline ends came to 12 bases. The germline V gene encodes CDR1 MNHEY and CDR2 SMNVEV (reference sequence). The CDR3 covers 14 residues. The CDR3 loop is CASSLQAYSYGYTF. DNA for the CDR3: TGTGCCAGCAGTTTACAGGCATACTCTTATGGCTACACCTTC.

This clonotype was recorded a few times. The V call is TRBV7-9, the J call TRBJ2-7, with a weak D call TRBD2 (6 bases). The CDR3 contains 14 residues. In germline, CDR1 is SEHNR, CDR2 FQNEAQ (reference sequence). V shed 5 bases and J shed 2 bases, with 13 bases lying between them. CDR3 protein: CASSTDGGTYEQYF. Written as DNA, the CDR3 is TGTGCCAGCAGCACCGACGGGGGAACCTACGAGCAGTACTTC.

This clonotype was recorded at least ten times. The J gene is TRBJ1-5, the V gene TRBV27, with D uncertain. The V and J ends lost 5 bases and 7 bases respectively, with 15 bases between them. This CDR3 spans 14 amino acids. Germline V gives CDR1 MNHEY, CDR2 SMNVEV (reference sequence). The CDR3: CASSPRGPGQPQHF. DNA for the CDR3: TGTGCCAGCAGTCCGCGAGGCCCTGGACAGCCCCAGCATTTT.

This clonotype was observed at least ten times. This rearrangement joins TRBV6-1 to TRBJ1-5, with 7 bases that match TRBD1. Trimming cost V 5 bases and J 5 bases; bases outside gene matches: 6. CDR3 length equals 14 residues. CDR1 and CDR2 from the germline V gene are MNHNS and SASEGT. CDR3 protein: CASSRQGGDQPQHF. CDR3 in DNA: TGTGCCAGCAGTAGACAGGGCGGGGATCAGCCCCAGCATTTT.

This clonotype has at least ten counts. The CDR3 coding sequence is TGTGCCACCAGCAGAGTTGAGGGATTCGAGCAGTACTTC. This sequence encodes CATSRVEGFEQYF. The chain couples TRBV15 to TRBJ2-7; D might be TRBD2 (5 bases). The CDR3 runs to 13 residues. Germline-derived CDR1 and CDR2 are LNHNV and YYDKDF (reference sequence). V dropped 1 base and J dropped 6 bases, with 10 bases sitting between them.

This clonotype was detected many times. The CDR3: CSASGSGFTDTQYF. In DNA form, the CDR3 reads TGCAGTGCTAGCGGTAGCGGGTTCACAGATACGCAGTATTTT. The V and J genes are TRBV20-1 and TRBJ2-3; TRBD2 matches at 7 bases. V dropped 3 bases and J dropped 2; count of bases not matched to a gene: 5. This CDR3 comprises 14 residues. Germline V CDR1 and CDR2: DFQATT, SNEGSKA (reference sequence).

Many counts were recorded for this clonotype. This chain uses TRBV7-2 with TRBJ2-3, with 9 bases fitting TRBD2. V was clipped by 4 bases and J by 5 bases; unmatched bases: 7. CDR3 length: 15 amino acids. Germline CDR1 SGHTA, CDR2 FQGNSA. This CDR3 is CASSSIAGVGDTQYF. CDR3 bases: TGTGCCAGCAGCTCGATAGCGGGGGTAGGAGATACGCAGTATTTT.

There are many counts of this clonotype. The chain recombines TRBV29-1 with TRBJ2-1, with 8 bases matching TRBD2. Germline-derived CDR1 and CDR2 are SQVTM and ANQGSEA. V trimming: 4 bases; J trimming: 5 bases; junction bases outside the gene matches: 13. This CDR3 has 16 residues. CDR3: CSVAGGGTGRNNEQFF. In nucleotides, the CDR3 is TGCAGCGTTGCGGGAGGGGGAACCGGGAGGAACAATGAGCAGTTCTTC.

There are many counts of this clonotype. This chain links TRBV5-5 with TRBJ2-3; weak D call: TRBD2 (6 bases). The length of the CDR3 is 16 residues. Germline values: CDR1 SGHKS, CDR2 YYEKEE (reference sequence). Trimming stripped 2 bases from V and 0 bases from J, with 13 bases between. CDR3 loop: CASSFGRGPSTDTQYF. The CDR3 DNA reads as TGTGCCAGCAGCTTCGGGCGGGGTCCTAGCACAGATACGCAGTATTTT. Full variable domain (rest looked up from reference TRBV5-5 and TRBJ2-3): DAGVTQSPTHLIKTRGQQVTLRCSPISGHKSVSWYQQVLGQGPQFIFQYYEKEERGRGNFPDRFSARQFPNYSSELNVNALLLGDSALYLCASSFGRGPSTDTQYFGPGTRLTVL.

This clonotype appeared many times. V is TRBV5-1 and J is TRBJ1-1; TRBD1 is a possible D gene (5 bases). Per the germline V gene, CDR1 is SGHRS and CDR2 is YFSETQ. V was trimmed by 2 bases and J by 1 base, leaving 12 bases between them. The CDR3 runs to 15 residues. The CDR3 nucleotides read TGCGCCAGCAGCTTAATTGGGCAGGGGAACACTGAAGCTTTCTTT. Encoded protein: CASSLIGQGNTEAFF.

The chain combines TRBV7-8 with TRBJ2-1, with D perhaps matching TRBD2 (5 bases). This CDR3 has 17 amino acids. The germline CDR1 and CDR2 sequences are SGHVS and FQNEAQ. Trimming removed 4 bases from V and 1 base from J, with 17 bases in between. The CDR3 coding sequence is TGTGCCAGCAGCTCCCGGCTAGCTATTCGATCCTACAATGAGCAGTTCTTC. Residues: CASSSRLAIRSYNEQFF.

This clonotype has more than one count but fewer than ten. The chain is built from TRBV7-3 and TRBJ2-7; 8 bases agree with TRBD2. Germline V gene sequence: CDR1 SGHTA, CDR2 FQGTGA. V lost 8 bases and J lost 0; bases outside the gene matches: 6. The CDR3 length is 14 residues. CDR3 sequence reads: CASGSGGSSYEQYF. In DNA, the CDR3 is TGTGCCAGCGGCAGCGGGGGAAGCTCCTACGAGCAGTACTTC.

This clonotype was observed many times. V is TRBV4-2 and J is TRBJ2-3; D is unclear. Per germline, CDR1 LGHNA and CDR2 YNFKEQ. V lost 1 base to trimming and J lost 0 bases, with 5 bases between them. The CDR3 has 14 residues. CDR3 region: CASSQGPSTDTQYF. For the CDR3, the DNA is TGTGCCAGCAGCCAAGGACCTAGCACAGATACGCAGTATTTT.

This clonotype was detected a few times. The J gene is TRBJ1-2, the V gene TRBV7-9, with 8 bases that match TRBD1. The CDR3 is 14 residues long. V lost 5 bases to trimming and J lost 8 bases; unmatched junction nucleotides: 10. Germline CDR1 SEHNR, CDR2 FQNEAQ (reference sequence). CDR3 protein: CASSGGDRRQGYTF. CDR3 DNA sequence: TGTGCCAGCAGCGGCGGGGACAGGCGTCAAGGCTACACCTTC. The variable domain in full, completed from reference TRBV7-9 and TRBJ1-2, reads DTGVSQNPRHKITKRGQNVTFRCDPISEHNRLYWYRQTLGQGPEFLTYFQNEAQLEKSRLLSDRFSAERPKGSFSTLEIQRTEQGDSAMYLCASSGGDRRQGYTFGSGTRLTVV.

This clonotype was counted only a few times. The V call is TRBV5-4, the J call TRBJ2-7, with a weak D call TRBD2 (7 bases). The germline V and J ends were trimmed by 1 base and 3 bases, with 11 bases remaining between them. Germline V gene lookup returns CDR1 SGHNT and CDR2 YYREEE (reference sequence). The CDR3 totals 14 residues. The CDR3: CASSLLGGGYEQYF. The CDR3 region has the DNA TGTGCCAGCAGCTTGTTAGGGGGGGGCTACGAGCAGTACTTC. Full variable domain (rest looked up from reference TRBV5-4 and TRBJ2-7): ETGVTQSPTHLIKTRGQQVTLRCSSQSGHNTVSWYQQALGQGPQFIFQYYREEENGRGNFPPRFSGLQFPNYSSELNVNALELDDSALYLCASSLLGGGYEQYFGPGTRLTVT.

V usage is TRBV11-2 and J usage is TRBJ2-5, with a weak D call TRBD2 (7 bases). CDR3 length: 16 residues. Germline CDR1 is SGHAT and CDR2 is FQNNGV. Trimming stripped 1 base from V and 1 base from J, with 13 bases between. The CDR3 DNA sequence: TGTGCCAGCAGCTTAGTTGGGGGGGACATCCAAGAGACCCAGTACTTC. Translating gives CASSLVGGDIQETQYF. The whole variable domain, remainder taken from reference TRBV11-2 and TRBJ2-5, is EAGVAQSPRYKIIEKRQSVAFWCNPISGHATLYWYQQILGQGPKLLIQFQNNGVVDDSQLPKDRFSAERLKGVDSTLKIQPAKLEDSAVYLCASSLVGGDIQETQYFGPGTRLLVL.

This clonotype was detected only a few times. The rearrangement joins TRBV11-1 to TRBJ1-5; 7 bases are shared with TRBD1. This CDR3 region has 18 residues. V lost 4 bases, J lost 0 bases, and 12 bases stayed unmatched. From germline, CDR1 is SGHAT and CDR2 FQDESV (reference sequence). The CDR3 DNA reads TGTGCCAGCAGCTATAGTGTGGGAACAGGGGCTAGCAATCAGCCCCAGCATTTT. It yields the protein CASSYSVGTGASNQPQHF.

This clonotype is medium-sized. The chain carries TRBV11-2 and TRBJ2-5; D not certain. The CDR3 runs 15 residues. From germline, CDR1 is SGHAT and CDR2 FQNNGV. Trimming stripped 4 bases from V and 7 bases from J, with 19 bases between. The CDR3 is CASSSPWQKEGTQYF. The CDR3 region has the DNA TGTGCCAGCAGCTCCCCCTGGCAGAAGGAAGGGACCCAGTACTTC. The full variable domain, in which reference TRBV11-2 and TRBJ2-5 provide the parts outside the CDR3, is EAGVAQSPRYKIIEKRQSVAFWCNPISGHATLYWYQQILGQGPKLLIQFQNNGVVDDSQLPKDRFSAERLKGVDSTLKIQPAKLEDSAVYLCASSSPWQKEGTQYFGPGTRLLVL.

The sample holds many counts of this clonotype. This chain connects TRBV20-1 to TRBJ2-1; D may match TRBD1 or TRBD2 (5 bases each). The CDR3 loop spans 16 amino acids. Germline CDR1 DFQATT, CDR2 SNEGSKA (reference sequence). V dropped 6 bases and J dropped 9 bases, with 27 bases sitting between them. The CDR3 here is CSAPPTFGTPDREQFF. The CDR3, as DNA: TGCAGTGCACCGCCTACCTTCGGGACCCCCGACCGTGAGCAGTTCTTC.

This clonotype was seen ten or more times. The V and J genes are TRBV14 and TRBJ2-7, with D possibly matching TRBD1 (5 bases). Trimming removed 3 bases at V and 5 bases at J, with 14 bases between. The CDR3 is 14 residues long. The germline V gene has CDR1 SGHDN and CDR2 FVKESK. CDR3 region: CASSQYQGMNEQYF. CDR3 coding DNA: TGTGCCAGCAGCCAGTATCAGGGAATGAACGAGCAGTACTTC. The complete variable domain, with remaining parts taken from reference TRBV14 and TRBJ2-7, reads EAGVTQFPSHSVIEKGQTVTLRCDPISGHDNLYWYRRVMGKEIKFLLHFVKESKQDESGMPNNRFLAERTGGTYSTLKVQPAELEDSGVYFCASSQYQGMNEQYFGPGTRLTVT.

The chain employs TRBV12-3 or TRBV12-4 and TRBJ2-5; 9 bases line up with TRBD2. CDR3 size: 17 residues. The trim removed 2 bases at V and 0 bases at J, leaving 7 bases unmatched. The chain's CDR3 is CASSLNLAGAYQETQYF. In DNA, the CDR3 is TGTGCCAGCAGTTTAAACTTAGCGGGGGCCTACCAAGAGACCCAGTACTTC.

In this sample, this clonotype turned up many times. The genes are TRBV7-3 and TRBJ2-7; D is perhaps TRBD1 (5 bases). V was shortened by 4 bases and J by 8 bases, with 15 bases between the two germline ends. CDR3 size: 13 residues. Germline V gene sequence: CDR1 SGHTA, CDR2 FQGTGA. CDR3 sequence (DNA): TGTGCCAGCAGCTCCACAGGATTGGGCAAGCAGTACTTC. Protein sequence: CASSSTGLGKQYF.